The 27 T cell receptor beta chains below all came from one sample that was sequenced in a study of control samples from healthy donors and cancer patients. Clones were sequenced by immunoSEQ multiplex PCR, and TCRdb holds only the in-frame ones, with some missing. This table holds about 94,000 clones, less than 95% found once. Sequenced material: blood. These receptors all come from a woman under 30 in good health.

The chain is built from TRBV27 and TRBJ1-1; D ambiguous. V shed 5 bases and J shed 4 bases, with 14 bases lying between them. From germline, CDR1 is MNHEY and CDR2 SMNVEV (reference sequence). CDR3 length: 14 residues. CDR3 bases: TGTGCCAGCAGTCGAAGAGGCGGTGGCACTGAAGCTTTCTTT. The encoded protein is CASSRRGGGTEAFF.

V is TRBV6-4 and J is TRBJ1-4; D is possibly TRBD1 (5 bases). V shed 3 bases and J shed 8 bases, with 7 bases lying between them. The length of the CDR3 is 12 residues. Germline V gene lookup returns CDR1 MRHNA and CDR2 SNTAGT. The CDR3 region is CASSDGGEKLFF. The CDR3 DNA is TGTGCCAGCAGTGATGGGGGAGAAAAACTGTTTTTT.

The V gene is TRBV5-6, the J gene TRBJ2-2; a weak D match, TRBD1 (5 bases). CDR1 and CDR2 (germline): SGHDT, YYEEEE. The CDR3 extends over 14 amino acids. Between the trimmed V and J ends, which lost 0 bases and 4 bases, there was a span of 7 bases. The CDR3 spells CASSLEGVTGELFF. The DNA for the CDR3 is TGTGCCAGCAGCTTGGAAGGGGTCACCGGGGAGCTGTTTTTT.

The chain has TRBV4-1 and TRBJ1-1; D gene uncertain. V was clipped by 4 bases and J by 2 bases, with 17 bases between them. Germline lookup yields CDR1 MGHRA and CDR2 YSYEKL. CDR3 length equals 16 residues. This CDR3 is CASSPLATTANTEAFF. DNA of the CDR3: TGCGCCAGCAGCCCACTGGCTACGACCGCAAACACTGAAGCTTTCTTT.

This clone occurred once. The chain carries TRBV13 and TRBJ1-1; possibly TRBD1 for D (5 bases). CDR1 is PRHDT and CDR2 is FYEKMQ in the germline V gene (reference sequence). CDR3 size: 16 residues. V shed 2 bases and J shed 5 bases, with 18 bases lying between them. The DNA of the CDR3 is TGTGCCAGCAGCTTACGGCGGTGGGGGGGAGGGACTGAAGCTTTCTTT. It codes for CASSLRRWGGGTEAFF.

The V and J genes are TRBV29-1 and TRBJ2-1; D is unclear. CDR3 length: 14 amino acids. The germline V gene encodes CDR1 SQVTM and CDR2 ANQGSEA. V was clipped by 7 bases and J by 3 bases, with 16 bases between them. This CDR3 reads CSGLGRPGYNEQFF. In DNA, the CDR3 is TGCAGCGGCCTGGGCAGGCCGGGCTACAATGAGCAGTTCTTC.

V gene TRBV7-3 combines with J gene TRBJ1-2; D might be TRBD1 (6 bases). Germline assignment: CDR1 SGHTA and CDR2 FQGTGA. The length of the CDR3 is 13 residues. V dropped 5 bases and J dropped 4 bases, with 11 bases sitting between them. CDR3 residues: CASSQGLLYGYTF. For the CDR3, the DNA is TGTGCCAGCAGCCAGGGGTTACTCTATGGCTACACCTTC. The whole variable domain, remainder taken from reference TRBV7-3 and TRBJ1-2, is GAGVSQTPSNKVTEKGKYVELRCDPISGHTALYWYRQSLGQGPEFLIYFQGTGAADDSGLPNDRFFAVRPEGSVSTLKIQRTERGDSAVYLCASSQGLLYGYTFGSGTRLTVV.

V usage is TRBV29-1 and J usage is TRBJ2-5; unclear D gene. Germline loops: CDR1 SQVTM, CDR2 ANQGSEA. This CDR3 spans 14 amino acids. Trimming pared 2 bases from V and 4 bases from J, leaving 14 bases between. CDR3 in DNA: TGCAGCGTTGAACTTAGGGCAAAAATAGAGACCCAGTACTTC. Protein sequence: CSVELRAKIETQYF.

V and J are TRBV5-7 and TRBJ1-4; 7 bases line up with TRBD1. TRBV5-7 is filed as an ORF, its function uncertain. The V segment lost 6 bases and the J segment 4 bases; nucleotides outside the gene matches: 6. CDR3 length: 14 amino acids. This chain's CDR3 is CASNWDRFNEKLFF. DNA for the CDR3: TGTGCCAGCAACTGGGACAGATTTAATGAAAAACTGTTTTTT.

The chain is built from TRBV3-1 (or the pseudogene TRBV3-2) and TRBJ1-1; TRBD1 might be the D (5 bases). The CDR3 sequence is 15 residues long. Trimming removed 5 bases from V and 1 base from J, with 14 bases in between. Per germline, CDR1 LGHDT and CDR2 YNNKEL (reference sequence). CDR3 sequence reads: CASSSPGPTNTEAFF. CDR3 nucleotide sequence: TGTGCCAGCAGCTCTCCGGGACCGACGAACACTGAAGCTTTCTTT.

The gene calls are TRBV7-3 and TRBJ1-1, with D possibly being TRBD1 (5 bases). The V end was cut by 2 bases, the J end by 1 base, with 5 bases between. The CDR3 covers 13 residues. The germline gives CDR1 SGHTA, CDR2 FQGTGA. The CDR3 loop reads CASSLGQNTEAFF. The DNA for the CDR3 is TGTGCCAGCAGCTTAGGACAGAACACTGAAGCTTTCTTT.

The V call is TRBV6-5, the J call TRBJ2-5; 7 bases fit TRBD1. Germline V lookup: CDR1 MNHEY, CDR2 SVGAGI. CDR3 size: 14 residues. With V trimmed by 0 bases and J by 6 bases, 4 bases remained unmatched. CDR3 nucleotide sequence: TGTGCCAGCAGTTACTCAGGGACAGCCAAGACCCAGTACTTC. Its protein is CASSYSGTAKTQYF.

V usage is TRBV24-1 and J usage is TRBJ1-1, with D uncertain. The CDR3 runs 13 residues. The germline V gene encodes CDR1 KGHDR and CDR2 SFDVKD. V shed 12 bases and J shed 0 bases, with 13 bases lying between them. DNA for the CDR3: TGTGCCGGCTATAATATCATGAACACTGAAGCTTTCTTT. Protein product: CAGYNIMNTEAFF.

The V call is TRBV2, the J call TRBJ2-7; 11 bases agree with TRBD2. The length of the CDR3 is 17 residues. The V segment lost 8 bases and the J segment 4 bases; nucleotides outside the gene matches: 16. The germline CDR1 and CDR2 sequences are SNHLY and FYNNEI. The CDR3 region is CASAGILSGGALYEQYF. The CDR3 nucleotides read TGTGCCAGCGCAGGCATCCTTAGCGGGGGGGCCTTGTACGAGCAGTACTTC.

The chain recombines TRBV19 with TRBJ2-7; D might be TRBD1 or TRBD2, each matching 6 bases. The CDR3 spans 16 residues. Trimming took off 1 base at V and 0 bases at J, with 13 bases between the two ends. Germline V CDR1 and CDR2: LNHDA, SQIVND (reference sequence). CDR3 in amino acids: CASSIGGGLFSYEQYF. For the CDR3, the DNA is TGTGCCAGTAGTATAGGTGGGGGGCTATTCTCCTACGAGCAGTACTTC.

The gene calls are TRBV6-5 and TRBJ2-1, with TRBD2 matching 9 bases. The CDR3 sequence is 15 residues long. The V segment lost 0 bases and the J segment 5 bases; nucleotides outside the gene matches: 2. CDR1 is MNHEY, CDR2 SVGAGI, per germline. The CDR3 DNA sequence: TGTGCCAGCAGTTACTCGACTAGCGGTCACAATGAGCAGTTCTTC. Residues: CASSYSTSGHNEQFF.

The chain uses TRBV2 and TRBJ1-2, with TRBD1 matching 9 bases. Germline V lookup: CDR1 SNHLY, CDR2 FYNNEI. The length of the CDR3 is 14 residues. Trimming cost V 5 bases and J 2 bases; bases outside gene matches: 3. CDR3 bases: TGTGCCAGCAGTCGGACAGGGGACAACTATGGCTACACCTTC. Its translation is CASSRTGDNYGYTF.

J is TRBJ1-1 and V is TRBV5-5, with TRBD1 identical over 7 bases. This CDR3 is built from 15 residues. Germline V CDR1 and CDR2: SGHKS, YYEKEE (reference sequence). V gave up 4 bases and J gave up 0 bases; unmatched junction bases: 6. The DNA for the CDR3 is TGTGCCAGCAGCCAAGGGACAGCGATGAACACTGAAGCTTTCTTT. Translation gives CASSQGTAMNTEAFF.

DNA for the CDR3: TGTGCCATCAGTGTTATCATACGGAGCTCCTACGAGCAGTACTTC. This sequence encodes CAISVIIRSSYEQYF. The V gene is TRBV10-3, the J gene TRBJ2-7; D gene ambiguous. The CDR3 is 15 residues long. The germline CDR1 and CDR2 sequences are ENHRY and SYGVKD. V shed 4 bases and J shed 0 bases, with 13 bases lying between them.

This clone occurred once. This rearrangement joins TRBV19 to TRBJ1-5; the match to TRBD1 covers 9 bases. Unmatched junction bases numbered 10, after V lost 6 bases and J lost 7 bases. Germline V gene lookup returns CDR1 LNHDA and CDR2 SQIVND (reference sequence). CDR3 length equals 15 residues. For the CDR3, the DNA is TGTGCCAGTAGCTTTGGGTGGACAGGGGAACAGCCCCAGCATTTT. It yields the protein CASSFGWTGEQPQHF.

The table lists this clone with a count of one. The CDR3 DNA reads as TGCGCCAGCAGCCTAACCCGGGACTATTCCTACGAGCAGTACTTC. Its translation: CASSLTRDYSYEQYF. This chain uses TRBV4-1 with TRBJ2-7, with TRBD2 identical over 7 bases. Germline V CDR1 and CDR2: MGHRA, YSYEKL. The J segment lost 1 base and the V segment lost 4 bases, leaving 7 bases of the junction unmatched. The CDR3 runs 15 residues.

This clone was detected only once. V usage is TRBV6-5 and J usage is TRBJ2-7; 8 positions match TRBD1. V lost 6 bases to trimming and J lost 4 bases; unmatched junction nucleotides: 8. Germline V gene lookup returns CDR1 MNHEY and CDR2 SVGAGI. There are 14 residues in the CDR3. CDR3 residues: CASSIGTGDYEQYF. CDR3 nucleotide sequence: TGTGCCAGCAGCATTGGGACAGGAGATTACGAGCAGTACTTC.

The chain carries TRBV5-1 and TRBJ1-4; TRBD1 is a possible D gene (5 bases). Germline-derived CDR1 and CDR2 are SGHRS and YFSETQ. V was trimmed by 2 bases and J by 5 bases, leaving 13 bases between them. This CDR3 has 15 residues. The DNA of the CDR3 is TGCGCCAGCAGCTTCTCGGGGACGGAAAATGAAAAACTGTTTTTT. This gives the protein CASSFSGTENEKLFF.

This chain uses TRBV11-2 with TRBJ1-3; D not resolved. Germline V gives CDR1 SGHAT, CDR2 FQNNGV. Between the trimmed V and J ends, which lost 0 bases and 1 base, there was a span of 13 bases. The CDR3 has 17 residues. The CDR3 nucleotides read TGTGCCAGCAGCTTAGAACCCCAAGCAAGGTCTGGAAACACCATATATTTT. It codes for CASSLEPQARSGNTIYF.

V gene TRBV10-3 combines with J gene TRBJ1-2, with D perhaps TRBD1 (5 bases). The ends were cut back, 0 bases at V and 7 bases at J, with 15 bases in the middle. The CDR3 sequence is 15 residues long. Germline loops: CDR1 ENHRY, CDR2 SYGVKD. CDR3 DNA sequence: TGTGCCATCAGTGAGTCTGCAGGGATGAGTGGTGGCTACACCTTC. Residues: CAISESAGMSGGYTF.

In DNA, the CDR3 is TGTGCCAGCAGCTTAGCCCTGCGGGTCATGGAAGGGCATTCACCCCTCCACTTT. It encodes CASSLALRVMEGHSPLHF. The chain employs TRBV7-9 and TRBJ1-6; D ambiguous. Trimming took 0 bases from V and 8 from J, leaving 20 bases between them. The CDR3 consists of 18 residues. Per germline, CDR1 SEHNR and CDR2 FQNEAQ (reference sequence).

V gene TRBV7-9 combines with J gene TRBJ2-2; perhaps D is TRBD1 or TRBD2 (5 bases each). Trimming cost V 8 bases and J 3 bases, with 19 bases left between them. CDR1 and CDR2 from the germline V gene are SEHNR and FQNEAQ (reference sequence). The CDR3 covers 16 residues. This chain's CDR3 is CASRLPWGTDTGELFF. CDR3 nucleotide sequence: TGTGCCAGCCGGCTACCTTGGGGGACCGACACCGGGGAGCTGTTTTTT.